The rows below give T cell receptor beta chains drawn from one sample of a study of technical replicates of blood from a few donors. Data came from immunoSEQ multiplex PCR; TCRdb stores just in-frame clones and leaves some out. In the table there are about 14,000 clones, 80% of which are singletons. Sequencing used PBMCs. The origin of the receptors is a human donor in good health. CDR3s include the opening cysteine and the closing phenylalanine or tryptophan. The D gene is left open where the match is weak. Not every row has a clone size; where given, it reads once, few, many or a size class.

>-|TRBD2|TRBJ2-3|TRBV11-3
CASSPPIAGGTQYF
TGTGCCAGCAGCCCACCTATAGCGGGGGGTACGCAGTATTTT
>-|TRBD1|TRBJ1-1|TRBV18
CASLPAGQGAFAEAFF
TGTGCCAGCTTACCGGCGGGACAGGGGGCTTTCGCTGAAGCTTTCTTT
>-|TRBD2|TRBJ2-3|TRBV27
CASSGGGTDTQYF
TGTGCCAGCAGCGGGGGGGGAACAGATACGCAGTATTTT
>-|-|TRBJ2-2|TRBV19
CASSIAGVDTGELFF
TGTGCCAGTAGTATAGCGGGAGTCGACACCGGGGAGCTGTTTTTT
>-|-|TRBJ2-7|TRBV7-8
CASSSPQGTYEQYF
TGTGCCAGCAGCTCCCCCCAGGGGACCTACGAGCAGTACTTC
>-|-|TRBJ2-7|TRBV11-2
CASSLGKLAPGGTYEQYF
TGTGCCAGCAGCTTAGGGAAACTAGCCCCCGGAGGTACCTACGAGCAGTACTTC
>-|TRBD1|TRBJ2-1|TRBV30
CAWSHDRAAYNEQFF
TGTGCCTGGAGTCATGACAGGGCAGCCTACAATGAGCAGTTCTTC
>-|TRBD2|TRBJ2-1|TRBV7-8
CASSLLAGNYNEQFF
TGTGCCAGCAGCTTACTAGCGGGCAACTACAATGAGCAGTTCTTC
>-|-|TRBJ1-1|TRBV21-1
CASSTSHEDEAEAFF
TGTGCCAGCAGCACCTCCCATGAGGATGAGGCTGAAGCTTTCTTT
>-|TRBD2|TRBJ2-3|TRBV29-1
CSGWTSGGSTDTQYF
TGCAGTGGCTGGACTAGCGGGGGTAGCACAGATACGCAGTATTTT
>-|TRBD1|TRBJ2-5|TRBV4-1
CASRSNPGQGQETQYF
TGCGCCAGCAGGTCTAATCCGGGACAGGGGCAAGAGACCCAGTACTTC
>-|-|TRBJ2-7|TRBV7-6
CASSLATVPNRQDHEQYF
TGTGCCAGCAGCTTAGCTACGGTCCCCAATCGACAAGACCACGAGCAGTACTTC
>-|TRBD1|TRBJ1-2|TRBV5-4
CASSSDRGTANYGYTF
TGTGCCAGCAGCTCTGACAGGGGGACTGCTAACTATGGCTACACCTTC
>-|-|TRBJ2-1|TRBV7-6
CASSLRPNSGGGLRNEQFF
TGTGCCAGCAGCTTAAGGCCAAATAGCGGAGGGGGCCTACGCAATGAGCAGTTCTTC
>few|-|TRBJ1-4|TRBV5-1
CASRGKTGFANEKLFF
TGCGCCAGCAGGGGTAAAACAGGTTTCGCTAATGAAAAACTGTTTTTT
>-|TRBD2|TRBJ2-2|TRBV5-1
CASSFGAGVAGELFF
TGCGCCAGCAGCTTCGGCGCGGGAGTAGCCGGGGAGCTGTTTTTT
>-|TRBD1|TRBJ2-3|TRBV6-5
CATGDRTDTQYF
TGTGCCACGGGGGACAGGACAGATACGCAGTATTTT
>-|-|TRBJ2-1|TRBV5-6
CASSKAGALYNEQFF
TGTGCCAGCAGCAAAGCCGGAGCCCTTTACAATGAGCAGTTCTTC
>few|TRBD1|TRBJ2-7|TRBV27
CASSLAGTDYEQYF
TGTGCCAGCAGTCTCGCCGGGACAGACTACGAGCAGTACTTC
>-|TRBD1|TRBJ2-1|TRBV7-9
CASTNRGRFEQFF
TGTGCCAGCACGAACAGGGGGCGCTTTGAGCAGTTCTTC
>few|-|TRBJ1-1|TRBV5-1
CASSLRTDGLEAFF
TGCGCCAGCAGCCTTCGGACTGATGGGCTTGAAGCTTTCTTT
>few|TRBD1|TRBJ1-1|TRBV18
CASSPRDSRTDTEAFF
TGTGCCAGCTCACCGCGGGACAGCCGAACGGACACTGAAGCTTTCTTT
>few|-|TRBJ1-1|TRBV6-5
CASSYEGVRNTEAFF
TGTGCCAGCAGTTACGAGGGAGTTAGGAACACTGAAGCTTTCTTT
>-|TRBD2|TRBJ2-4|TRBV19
CASSIGTSGRLGKNIQYF
TGTGCCAGTAGTATAGGGACTAGCGGGAGACTCGGCAAAAACATTCAGTACTTC
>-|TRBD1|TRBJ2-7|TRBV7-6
CASSADRATSYEQYF
TGTGCCAGCAGCGCGGACAGGGCCACATCCTACGAGCAGTACTTC
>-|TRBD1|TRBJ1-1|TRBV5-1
CASSLIDRGGGTEAFF
TGCGCCAGCAGCTTGATTGACAGGGGAGGAGGTACTGAAGCTTTCTTT
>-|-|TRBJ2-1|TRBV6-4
CASPGALSYNEQFF
TGTGCCAGCCCAGGGGCCCTCTCCTACAATGAGCAGTTCTTC
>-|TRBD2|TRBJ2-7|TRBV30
CAWSGGGSVYEQYF
TGTGCCTGGAGCGGGGGGGGGAGTGTCTACGAGCAGTACTTC
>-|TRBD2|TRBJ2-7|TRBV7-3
CASSFSGSGIYEQYF
TGTGCCAGCAGCTTTAGCGGGAGTGGGATCTACGAGCAGTACTTC
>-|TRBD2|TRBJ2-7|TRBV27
CASSPYRPWTSGRGGYSYEQYF
TGTGCCAGCAGTCCCTACCGCCCCTGGACTAGCGGGAGAGGGGGATACTCCTACGAGCAGTACTTC
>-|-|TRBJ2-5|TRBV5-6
CASSRRYSEQETQYF
TGTGCCAGCAGCCGGCGGTATAGTGAACAAGAGACCCAGTACTTC